These 15 T cell receptor beta chains were all obtained from the same sample, sequenced in a study of blood T cell repertoires in COVID-19. The protocol was immunoSEQ multiplex PCR, while the TCRdb copy is restricted to in-frame clones and leaves out a portion. The sample records under 500,000 clones, 75% to 90% being singletons. Sequences were obtained from PBMCs or T cells enriched from blood (not recorded which). All receptors come from a man aged 25 to 40 who had recovered from COVID-19.

V gene TRBV15 combines with J gene TRBJ2-7; TRBD2 is a possible D gene (6 bases). Germline V gives CDR1 LNHNV, CDR2 YYDKDF (reference sequence). The V and J ends lost 4 bases and 0 bases respectively, with 13 bases between them. CDR3 length equals 15 residues. The CDR3, as DNA: TGTGCCACCAGCACCCTGGCGGGACCCTCCTACGAGCAGTACTTC. The encoded protein is CATSTLAGPSYEQYF.

The rearrangement links TRBV27 to TRBJ2-1, with D perhaps TRBD1 (6 bases). The germline V gene encodes CDR1 MNHEY and CDR2 SMNVEV (reference sequence). V was clipped by 8 bases and J by 6 bases, with 17 bases between them. The CDR3 totals 14 residues. The CDR3 here is CASCTGLVGNEQFF. In DNA, the CDR3 is TGTGCCAGCTGTACAGGGTTGGTGGGCAATGAGCAGTTCTTC.

The chain uses TRBV30 and TRBJ2-7, with 9 positions matching TRBD1. Looked up from germline, CDR1 is GTSNPN and CDR2 is SVGIG (reference sequence). Losses at the gene ends were 3 bases for V and 7 bases for J; bases not matched to a gene: 7. The CDR3 is 13 residues long. CDR3 protein: CAWRRDREREQYF. CDR3 in DNA: TGTGCCTGGAGGCGGGACAGGGAAAGGGAGCAGTACTTC.

The chain recombines TRBV28 with TRBJ1-1; D might be TRBD1 (6 bases). The CDR3 totals 13 residues. Germline V gene sequence: CDR1 MDHEN, CDR2 SYDVKM. V lost 8 bases and J 5 bases, leaving 15 bases between the germline ends. CDR3 DNA: TGTGCCAGCGGCCCAGAGGGGGAAACTGAAGCTTTCTTT. Its protein is CASGPEGETEAFF.

This sequence joins TRBV4-2 and TRBJ2-3; 12 bases map to TRBD2. The CDR3 is 16 amino acids. The V gene end was trimmed by 4 bases and the J gene end by 3 bases; junction bases not matched to a gene: 5. CDR1 is LGHNA and CDR2 is YNFKEQ in the germline V gene. This CDR3 reads CASSPLAGGMTDTQYF. The DNA for the CDR3 is TGTGCCAGCAGCCCCCTAGCGGGAGGGATGACAGATACGCAGTATTTT.

This clone showed up just once. The V call is TRBV29-1, the J call TRBJ2-1, with 9 bases matching TRBD2. The CDR3 length is 16 residues. V lost 6 bases and J lost 2; bases outside the gene matches: 11. CDR1 and CDR2 (germline): SQVTM, ANQGSEA. CDR3 protein: CSVPPSVAGAYNEQFF. The CDR3 DNA is TGCAGCGTCCCCCCTTCAGTAGCGGGAGCCTACAATGAGCAGTTCTTC.

The rearrangement joins TRBV6-1 to TRBJ2-7; D not resolved. Trimming took 2 bases from V and 2 from J, leaving 4 bases between them. The CDR3 extends over 12 amino acids. The germline gives CDR1 MNHNS, CDR2 SASEGT. Here the CDR3 reads CASSERAYEQYF. The DNA for the CDR3 is TGTGCCAGCAGTGAACGAGCCTACGAGCAGTACTTC.

The V gene is TRBV7-2, the J gene TRBJ1-1, with 8 bases fitting TRBD1. V shed 1 base and J 5 bases; nucleotides not matched to a gene: 3. In germline, CDR1 is SGHTA, CDR2 FQGNSA. The CDR3 runs to 14 residues. In DNA, the CDR3 is TGTGCCAGCAGCTTAGACTGGGACAGGACTGAAGCTTTCTTT. Protein product: CASSLDWDRTEAFF.

In its sample, this clone was seen a few times. V gene TRBV29-1 combines with J gene TRBJ2-6; possibly TRBD2 for D (6 bases). This CDR3 comprises 17 residues. Germline-derived CDR1 and CDR2 are SQVTM and ANQGSEA. Deletions cut 3 bases from V and 0 bases from J, with 15 bases between. The CDR3 protein is CSVDGGSGISGANVLTF. CDR3 DNA sequence: TGCAGCGTTGATGGGGGGTCTGGTATCTCTGGGGCCAACGTCCTGACTTTC.

The V and J genes are TRBV3-1 (or the pseudogene TRBV3-2) and TRBJ2-7, with D unclear. V was pared by 3 bases and J by 2 bases, with 5 bases between. Looked up from germline, CDR1 is LGHDT and CDR2 is YNNKEL (reference sequence). CDR3 length equals 12 residues. CDR3 sequence reads: CASSQQTYEQYF. CDR3 sequence (DNA): TGTGCCAGCAGCCAGCAGACCTACGAGCAGTACTTC.

This sequence joins TRBV14 and TRBJ2-7; tentatively, D is TRBD1 (6 bases). The V gene's germline CDR1 is SGHDN and CDR2 FVKESK. Trimming shortened V by 4 bases and J by 2 bases, and 15 bases separated the two germline ends. The CDR3 runs 15 residues. The CDR3 loop is CASSPYGTQTYEQYF. DNA of the CDR3: TGTGCCAGCAGCCCCTACGGGACACAAACCTACGAGCAGTACTTC. The variable domain in full, completed from reference TRBV14 and TRBJ2-7, reads EAGVTQFPSHSVIEKGQTVTLRCDPISGHDNLYWYRRVMGKEIKFLLHFVKESKQDESGMPNNRFLAERTGGTYSTLKVQPAELEDSGVYFCASSPYGTQTYEQYFGPGTRLTVT.

This chain uses TRBV5-4 with TRBJ1-2; TRBD1 agrees at 8 bases. The CDR3 is 14 residues long. Germline trimming cut 4 bases from V and 4 bases from J; bases unmatched to any gene: 6. CDR1 SGHNT and CDR2 YYREEE come from the germline V gene (reference sequence). The CDR3 DNA is TGTGCCAGCAGCGTTCCGGGACAGGTCTATGGCTACACCTTC. Encoded protein: CASSVPGQVYGYTF.

The chain carries TRBV14 and TRBJ2-4; D perhaps matches TRBD2 (5 bases). V lost 3 bases and J 4 bases, leaving 16 bases between the germline ends. The germline V gene has CDR1 SGHDN and CDR2 FVKESK. The CDR3 is 16 residues long. The CDR3 coding sequence is TGTGCCAGCAGCCATAGGGAAGGTAGCGAGAAAAACATTCAGTACTTC. This encodes CASSHREGSEKNIQYF.

In its sample, this clone was seen once. The CDR3 spells CASSLGQGLTYEQYF. Written as DNA, the CDR3 is TGTGCCAGCAGCCTAGGACAGGGTTTGACCTACGAGCAGTACTTC. The gene calls are TRBV11-1 and TRBJ2-7; the match to TRBD1 covers 8 bases. Germline trimming cut 5 bases from V and 2 bases from J; bases unmatched to any gene: 8. The CDR3 runs 15 residues. Germline V gene data show CDR1 as SGHAT and CDR2 as FQDESV (reference sequence).

This CDR3 reads CASSLAGWETQYF. The CDR3 DNA follows: TGTGCCAGCAGTTTAGCAGGGTGGGAGACCCAGTACTTC. The rearrangement links TRBV28 to TRBJ2-5; possible D gene TRBD1, 5 bases. The germline V and J ends were trimmed by 2 bases and 5 bases, with 9 bases remaining between them. Germline CDR1 reads MDHEN; CDR2 reads SYDVKM. The CDR3 covers 13 residues.